The following is a T cell receptor (beta chain) sequence with its context. The antigen is not known. The sample comes from a study of cytomegalovirus exposure and HLA in healthy donors. The study, taken as a whole, reports: No immune exposure information besides CMV serostatus was available. Analysis was carried out at a later point, and it linked a missense DCLRE1C variant to TCR beta V- and J-gene trimming.

In germline, CDR1 is LGHNA, CDR2 YNFKEQ. This CDR3 spans 15 amino acids. Trimming cost V 5 bases and J 3 bases, with 16 bases left between them. Use of 60 Vbeta and 13 Jbeta primers characterized the PCR. Repertoires were generated with immunoSEQ multiplex PCR, while TCRdb's copy carries only in-frame clones and drops some. The repertoire holds 200,000 or so clones, with roughly 73% as singletons. The sequence was collected from a woman in her twenties or thirties in good health and CMV-seropositive. Sequencing was carried out using PBMCs. The chain has TRBV4-2 and TRBJ1-1; maybe TRBD1 (5 bases). The CDR3 sequence is CASSFGLGGDTEAFF. In DNA form, the CDR3 reads TGTGCCAGCAGCTTCGGTCTGGGGGGAGACACTGAAGCTTTCTTT.